The 3 T cell receptor beta chains given below trace back to one sample, sequenced in a study of blood T cell repertoires in COVID-19. Profiled with immunoSEQ multiplex PCR; TCRdb holds only in-frame clones, not every one. The table includes about 26,000 clones, 92% detected once. The sequencing input was peripheral blood. These TCRs come from a human donor in a cohort sampled during active COVID-19.

This chain links TRBV3-1 (or the pseudogene TRBV3-2) with TRBJ1-5; perhaps TRBD1 as D (5 bases). The CDR3 loop spans 16 amino acids. V lost 3 bases to trimming and J lost 0 bases, with 12 bases between them. CDR1 and CDR2 (germline): LGHDT, YNNKEL (reference sequence). CDR3 coding DNA: TGTGCCAGCAGCCACCACAGGCCATATAGCAATCAGCCCCAGCATTTT. Encoded protein: CASSHHRPYSNQPQHF.

The chain is built from TRBV3-1 (or the pseudogene TRBV3-2) and TRBJ2-3; a weak D match, TRBD1 (6 bases). The V gene's germline CDR1 is LGHDT and CDR2 YNNKEL (reference sequence). Between the trimmed V and J ends, which lost 8 bases and 2 bases, there was a span of 8 bases. This CDR3 is 12 amino acids long. The CDR3 protein is CASRGHTDTQYF. DNA of the CDR3: TGTGCCAGCCGGGGACACACAGATACGCAGTATTTT.

The chain is built from TRBV5-1 and TRBJ1-5; 8 nucleotides match TRBD1. The V gene end was trimmed by 3 bases and the J gene end by 6 bases; junction bases not matched to a gene: 5. Germline CDR1 SGHRS, CDR2 YFSETQ. This CDR3 is built from 14 residues. This chain's CDR3 is CASSSGQGGQPQHF. DNA of the CDR3: TGCGCCAGCAGCTCAGGACAGGGCGGTCAGCCCCAGCATTTT.